What follows are 28 T cell receptor beta chains derived from one specimen sequenced in a study of blood T cell repertoires in COVID-19. TCRdb keeps only in-frame clones here, not all; method: immunoSEQ multiplex PCR. The table lists more than 300,000 clones, about 89% of them singletons. The sample taken for sequencing was peripheral blood. The receptors originated from a woman younger than 45 with COVID-19, enrolled during active disease.

The J gene is TRBJ2-5, the V gene TRBV3-1 (or the pseudogene TRBV3-2), with 11 bases identical to TRBD2. The CDR3 contains 15 residues. The germline CDR1 and CDR2 sequences are LGHDT and YNNKEL (reference sequence). Unmatched junction bases numbered 6, after V lost 7 bases and J lost 2 bases. The CDR3 nucleotides are TGTGCCAGCAAGCTCCCTAGCGGGGGGCAAGAGACCCAGTACTTC. Its translation: CASKLPSGGQETQYF.

The chain combines TRBV11-1 with TRBJ1-1; 9 bases map to TRBD1. Germline CDR1 is SGHAT and CDR2 is FQDESV (reference sequence). V trimming: 5 bases; J trimming: 0 bases; junction bases outside the gene matches: 7. The length of the CDR3 is 16 residues. CDR3 amino acids: CASSPGTGNMNTEAFF. CDR3 nucleotide sequence: TGTGCCAGCAGCCCTGGGACAGGGAACATGAACACTGAAGCTTTCTTT.

The table lists this clone with a few counts. The V and J genes are TRBV7-9 and TRBJ2-3; TRBD1 aligns across 10 bases. V shed 5 bases and J 4 bases; nucleotides not matched to a gene: 6. The CDR3 runs to 15 residues. Germline CDR1 reads SEHNR; CDR2 reads FQNEAQ (reference sequence). Here the CDR3 reads CASSRQGARADTQYF. The CDR3 DNA reads as TGTGCCAGCAGCCGACAGGGGGCGAGGGCAGATACGCAGTATTTT. Full variable domain (rest looked up from reference TRBV7-9 and TRBJ2-3): DTGVSQNPRHKITKRGQNVTFRCDPISEHNRLYWYRQTLGQGPEFLTYFQNEAQLEKSRLLSDRFSAERPKGSFSTLEIQRTEQGDSAMYLCASSRQGARADTQYFGPGTRLTVL.

The chain uses TRBV5-1 and TRBJ2-1, with 9 positions matching TRBD1. CDR1 is SGHRS and CDR2 is YFSETQ in the germline V gene. The ends lost 3 bases at V and 8 bases at J; junction bases unmatched: 9. The CDR3 has 15 residues. CDR3 region: CASSWGQGLSDEQFF. The CDR3, as DNA: TGCGCCAGCAGCTGGGGACAGGGACTTTCGGATGAGCAGTTCTTC.

The chain recombines TRBV4-1 with TRBJ2-3, with TRBD1 identical over 12 bases. The CDR3 is 16 amino acids. Germline V gene sequence: CDR1 MGHRA, CDR2 YSYEKL. Trimming took 3 bases from V and 3 from J; bases not matched to a gene: 4. This CDR3 is CASSHRDRGLTDTQYF. The CDR3 DNA reads TGCGCCAGCAGCCATCGGGACAGGGGGCTTACAGATACGCAGTATTTT.

This clone was detected only once. The V gene is TRBV14, the J gene TRBJ2-7, with 7 positions matching TRBD1. Looked up from germline, CDR1 is SGHDN and CDR2 is FVKESK. The CDR3 consists of 14 residues. After removal of 5 bases from V and 6 bases from J, the junction contained 10 bases not matched to a gene. CDR3 in amino acids: CASSASTGLAEQYF. The CDR3 DNA is TGTGCCAGCAGCGCGTCGACAGGGTTAGCCGAGCAGTACTTC.

The rearrangement joins TRBV5-6 to TRBJ2-6; 8 bases are shared with TRBD1. The CDR3 covers 16 residues. Germline values: CDR1 SGHDT, CDR2 YYEEEE. Trimming took 5 bases from V and 4 from J; bases not matched to a gene: 8. The CDR3 is CASREDRVRGANVLTF. The CDR3 region has the DNA TGTGCCAGCAGGGAGGACAGGGTGAGGGGGGCCAACGTCCTGACTTTC.

The chain recombines TRBV9 with TRBJ1-5; possible D gene TRBD1, 6 bases. This CDR3 region has 15 residues. V was trimmed by 0 bases and J by 10 bases, leaving 17 bases between them. From germline, CDR1 is SGDLS and CDR2 YYNGEE. This chain's CDR3 is CASSVGEGFGTPQHF. The DNA for the CDR3 is TGTGCCAGCAGCGTAGGTGAGGGTTTTGGGACACCCCAGCATTTT.

This clone was detected once. The rearrangement uses TRBV5-4 and TRBJ2-4; 8 bases are a match to TRBD2. The CDR3 is 15 residues long. Per the germline V gene, CDR1 is SGHNT and CDR2 is YYREEE (reference sequence). V dropped 4 bases and J dropped 3; count of bases not matched to a gene: 6. The CDR3 DNA reads as TGTGCCAGCAGCCATAGCGGGATGGGCAAAAACATTCAGTACTTC. It specifies CASSHSGMGKNIQYF.

This rearrangement joins TRBV14 to TRBJ2-2; a possible D gene is TRBD2 (7 bases). Germline CDR1 reads SGHDN; CDR2 reads FVKESK. The CDR3 has 16 amino acids. The V end was cut by 4 bases, the J end by 4 bases, with 16 bases between. The CDR3 is CASSPWGGASTGELFF. The CDR3 DNA reads TGTGCCAGCAGCCCGTGGGGGGGCGCGAGCACCGGGGAGCTGTTTTTT. Filled out from reference TRBV14 and TRBJ2-2, the complete variable domain reads EAGVTQFPSHSVIEKGQTVTLRCDPISGHDNLYWYRRVMGKEIKFLLHFVKESKQDESGMPNNRFLAERTGGTYSTLKVQPAELEDSGVYFCASSPWGGASTGELFFGEGSRLTVL.

The CDR3 reads CASSLGSRVYGSYEQYF. The CDR3 nucleotides are TGTGCCAGCAGCTTAGGGTCAAGAGTTTATGGCTCCTACGAGCAGTACTTC. This sequence joins TRBV7-9 and TRBJ2-7; D is unclear. V was trimmed by 1 base and J by 0 bases, leaving 16 bases between them. The CDR3 consists of 17 residues. Per germline, CDR1 SEHNR and CDR2 FQNEAQ (reference sequence).

V is TRBV4-1 and J is TRBJ2-3; 15 positions match TRBD2. Germline CDR1 and CDR2: MGHRA and YSYEKL. The CDR3 consists of 17 residues. The V segment lost 0 bases and the J segment 5 bases; nucleotides outside the gene matches: 3. CDR3 residues: CASSQEGTSGRLDTQYF. CDR3 DNA sequence: TGCGCCAGCAGCCAAGAAGGGACTAGCGGGAGGTTAGATACGCAGTATTTT.

CDR3: CASSQDLSGVGELFF. CDR3 in DNA: TGCGCCAGCAGCCAAGATCTATCGGGGGTTGGGGAGCTGTTTTTT. V and J are TRBV4-3 and TRBJ2-2; maybe TRBD2 (6 bases). There are 15 residues in the CDR3. Deletions cut 0 bases from V and 8 bases from J, with 13 bases between. In germline, CDR1 is LGHNA, CDR2 YSLEER.

This sequence joins TRBV6-9 and TRBJ1-5; 10 bases match TRBD1. The CDR3 is 17 amino acids. Germline V gives CDR1 MNHGY, CDR2 SVAAGI. Trimming took 7 bases from V and 6 from J; bases not matched to a gene: 15. The CDR3 loop reads CASNLNRDRGSSQPQHF. CDR3 bases: TGTGCCAGCAACCTTAACCGGGACAGGGGATCGAGTCAGCCCCAGCATTTT.

This chain connects TRBV7-2 to TRBJ1-1; possible D gene TRBD1, 5 bases. Between the trimmed V and J ends, which lost 7 bases and 6 bases, there was a span of 18 bases. Germline loops: CDR1 SGHTA, CDR2 FQGNSA. The CDR3 spans 14 residues. The CDR3 sequence is CASTFGGGGAEAFF. The CDR3 DNA follows: TGTGCCAGCACCTTCGGGGGGGGAGGGGCTGAAGCTTTCTTT. Drawing the rest from reference TRBV7-2 and TRBJ1-1, the complete variable domain is GAGVSQSPSNKVTEKGKDVELRCDPISGHTALYWYRQSLGQGLEFLIYFQGNSAPDKSGLPSDRFSAERTGGSVSTLTIQRTQQEDSAVYLCASTFGGGGAEAFFGQGTRLTVV.

As DNA, the CDR3 is TGCGCCAGCAGCTTACTCGGGGTAGCGGGAGCGGCCAGAGGGGAGCTGTTTTTT. This sequence encodes CASSLLGVAGAARGELFF. The J gene is TRBJ2-2, the V gene TRBV5-1; 9 nucleotides match TRBD2. CDR1 SGHRS and CDR2 YFSETQ come from the germline V gene. The CDR3 sequence is 18 residues long. V lost 2 bases to trimming and J lost 8 bases; unmatched junction nucleotides: 16. Full variable domain (missing parts from reference TRBV5-1 and TRBJ2-2): KAGVTQTPRYLIKTRGQQVTLSCSPISGHRSVSWYQQTPGQGLQFLFEYFSETQRNKGNFPGRFSGRQFSNSRSEMNVSTLELGDSALYLCASSLLGVAGAARGELFFGEGSRLTVL.

The V and J genes are TRBV30 and TRBJ1-6; TRBD1 is a possible D gene (6 bases). Trimming stripped 3 bases from V and 6 bases from J, with 9 bases between. The CDR3 has 13 residues. In germline, CDR1 is GTSNPN, CDR2 SVGIG (reference sequence). Here the CDR3 reads CAWRGAFNSPLHF. CDR3 in DNA: TGTGCCTGGAGGGGGGCCTTTAATTCACCCCTCCACTTT.

This clone was detected only once. The chain employs TRBV19 and TRBJ1-2; weak D call: TRBD1 (5 bases). This CDR3 contains 14 residues. Germline assignment: CDR1 LNHDA and CDR2 SQIVND (reference sequence). The V end lost 10 bases, the J end lost 0 bases, and 15 bases lay between the germline ends. The CDR3: CATYGTSSNYGYTF. The CDR3 DNA is TGTGCCACCTATGGGACTTCTTCTAACTATGGCTACACCTTC.

This clone was picked up one time. The chain has TRBV19 and TRBJ2-5, with a weak D call TRBD1 (5 bases). The CDR3 runs 14 residues. V gave up 5 bases and J gave up 6 bases, with 16 bases separating them. In germline, CDR1 is LNHDA, CDR2 SQIVND (reference sequence). The CDR3 is CASSPPWQGQTQYF. The CDR3 coding sequence is TGTGCCAGTAGTCCCCCGTGGCAGGGTCAGACCCAGTACTTC.

The chain uses TRBV28 and TRBJ2-7; 7 bases agree with TRBD2. Germline lookup yields CDR1 MDHEN and CDR2 SYDVKM. The CDR3 contains 15 residues. V was clipped by 6 bases and J by 0 bases; unmatched bases: 8. The CDR3 loop is CASRRLAGSSYEQYF. CDR3 in DNA: TGTGCCAGCAGACGACTAGCCGGGAGCTCCTACGAGCAGTACTTC.

V is TRBV3-1 (or the pseudogene TRBV3-2) and J is TRBJ2-5; TRBD2 matches 10 bases. Germline V lookup: CDR1 LGHDT, CDR2 YNNKEL (reference sequence). Trimming at V came to 4 bases and at J to 5 bases, leaving 7 bases not matched to a gene. CDR3 size: 15 residues. This chain's CDR3 is CASSLAGGREETQYF. The DNA of the CDR3 is TGTGCCAGCAGCCTAGCGGGAGGTAGGGAGGAGACCCAGTACTTC.

The DNA for the CDR3 is TGTGCCAGCAGCGTAGTAGGAATAGCGCGGGAGACCCAGTACTTC. Translation gives CASSVVGIARETQYF. This chain uses TRBV9 with TRBJ2-5, with TRBD2 as a possible D gene (5 bases). This CDR3 has 15 residues. Germline V gene data show CDR1 as SGDLS and CDR2 as YYNGEE. V was cut by 0 bases and J by 5 bases, with 14 bases left in between.

Concerning this clone: Other nucleotide sequences from this sample produce the same CDR3. The genes are TRBV28 and TRBJ2-2; tentatively, D is TRBD1 (5 bases). Between the trimmed V and J ends, which lost 3 bases and 2 bases, there was a span of 7 bases. CDR3 length: 14 amino acids. CDR1 is MDHEN and CDR2 is SYDVKM in the germline V gene. The CDR3 DNA reads TGTGCCAGCAGTTTGGGGCAAAACACCGGGGAGCTGTTTTTT. Its protein is CASSLGQNTGELFF.

This clone was observed a single time. The chain links TRBV4-3 to TRBJ2-6; TRBD2 is a possible D gene (5 bases). The V gene lost 4 bases and the J gene lost 0 bases, with 19 bases spanning the gap. Germline V gene data show CDR1 as LGHNA and CDR2 as YSLEER. The CDR3 totals 19 residues. In DNA, the CDR3 is TGCGCCAGCAGCCCATCAGCTATCTCAGGAGGCTCTGGGGCCAACGTCCTGACTTTC. Translated, it gives CASSPSAISGGSGANVLTF.

Written as DNA, the CDR3 is TGTGCCAGCGCCAGGGTAAGGAACACTGAAGCTTTCTTT. Translating it yields CASARVRNTEAFF. The rearrangement links TRBV19 to TRBJ1-1, with D perhaps matching TRBD1 (5 bases). V shed 9 bases and J shed 1 base, with 12 bases lying between them. The germline V gene encodes CDR1 LNHDA and CDR2 SQIVND (reference sequence). The CDR3 consists of 13 residues.

This clone was seen a few times. The chain employs TRBV5-6 and TRBJ2-7, with D perhaps TRBD1 (6 bases). The CDR3 has 13 residues. From germline, CDR1 is SGHDT and CDR2 YYEEEE. The V end lost 2 bases, the J end lost 2 bases, and 8 bases lay between the germline ends. The CDR3 coding sequence is TGTGCCAGCAGCTTTACAGGGCCCTACGAGCAGTACTTC. The encoded protein is CASSFTGPYEQYF.

This clone was seen a few times. The rearrangement uses TRBV11-2 and TRBJ2-7, with D maybe TRBD2 (5 bases). The length of the CDR3 is 14 residues. V lost 1 base and J 5 bases, leaving 12 bases between the germline ends. The germline V gene has CDR1 SGHAT and CDR2 FQNNGV. This CDR3 is CASSLVGGSHEQYF. CDR3 DNA: TGTGCCAGCAGCTTAGTAGGAGGCAGTCACGAGCAGTACTTC.

The V gene is TRBV27, the J gene TRBJ1-2, with a weak D call TRBD1 (5 bases). Germline CDR1 reads MNHEY; CDR2 reads SMNVEV (reference sequence). The CDR3 is made up of 15 amino acids. Trimming removed 5 bases at V and 8 bases at J, with 21 bases between. The CDR3 nucleotides read TGTGCCAGCAGTGCGTGGGGTGGGGGGTTGGGGGGCTACACCTTC. The encoded protein is CASSAWGGGLGGYTF.